These T cell receptor beta chains were read from a single sample in a study of OX40 agonist ivuxolimab in advanced cancers. Repertoires were generated with immunoSEQ multiplex PCR, while TCRdb's copy carries only in-frame clones and drops some. There are 60,000 to 80,000 clones in the sample; around 85% occur only once, and 5% lies in the top ten. The source material was CD4+ or CD8+ T cells sorted from blood, sampled in a trial of the OX40 agonist ivuxolimab. The receptors here all came from an adult with an advanced solid tumor such as melanoma, head and neck, liver or kidney cancer. Each CDR3 is given without its conserved first and last residue. Each record gives: V gene, J gene, CDR3 protein.

TRBV19	TRBJ1-2	ASTFTGVFYGYT
TRBV15	TRBJ2-5	ATSSNRDSGETQY
TRBV5-8	TRBJ2-2	ASSLGSGGTGELF
TRBV6-6	TRBJ1-2	ASMRLRGYGYT
TRBV19	TRBJ2-2	ASTFIPNTGELF
TRBV5-4	TRBJ1-1	ASSAYQRGRDEAF
TRBV2	TRBJ2-3	ASSTRGPDTQY
TRBV9	TRBJ1-2	ASTGRSGPYGYT
TRBV5-1	TRBJ2-2	ASRAPGQSNTGELF
TRBV7-2	TRBJ1-2	ASSRLGQGNGYT
TRBV5-4	TRBJ1-2	ASSEGTGYGYT
TRBV30	TRBJ2-1	AWVRQSSEQF
TRBV7-3	TRBJ2-7	ASLGTSGRAAYEQY
TRBV7-2	TRBJ2-3	ASSLLGGATDTQY
TRBV30	TRBJ2-7	AWTGGGAEQY
TRBV6-6	TRBJ2-5	ASSGRQGSREQY
TRBV18	TRBJ2-6	ASSPPGQGKANVLT
TRBV5-1	TRBJ2-3	ASSLGQASLGDTQY
TRBV7-9	TRBJ2-7	ASSPRSWGLVEQY
TRBV5-5	TRBJ1-5	ASSFSETGPQH
TRBV7-9	TRBJ1-1	ASSSEAF
TRBV2	TRBJ1-2	ASSVTGTGGYT
TRBV15	TRBJ1-4	ATSRDIGGRNEKLF
TRBV7-9	TRBJ2-7	ASSPRGSWGYEQY
TRBV5-1	TRBJ1-1	ASQMGTGVGVVRNTEAF
TRBV20-1	TRBJ2-1	SASPWDEQF
TRBV5-1	TRBJ2-3	ASSSGKLTDTQY
TRBV5-1	TRBJ2-1	ASSPASASSYNEQF
TRBV5-4	TRBJ1-2	ASSFGRGGDYGYT
TRBV5-1	TRBJ1-1	ASSLGQGMTNTEAF
TRBV11-1	TRBJ2-2	ASSLRSLERGNTGELF
TRBV12-5	TRBJ1-3	ASLDARESGNTIY
TRBV2	TRBJ2-1	AISEGGAGEQF
TRBV9	TRBJ2-3	ASSVATPVDTQY
TRBV7-9	TRBJ2-7	ASSFSSGGAHEQY
TRBV6-5	TRBJ2-3	ASGRSTDTQY
TRBV6-6	TRBJ1-1	ASSYGTEAF
TRBV5-1	TRBJ1-6	ASSGPGGDSPLH